This T cell receptor beta chain emerged from a study of beta chain features in type 1 diabetes. Germline V lookup: CDR1 SEHNR, CDR2 FQNEAQ (reference sequence). With V trimmed by 3 bases and J by 8 bases, 9 bases remained unmatched. The CDR3 length is 15 residues. About this clone itself: What it recognizes is unknown.

Study-wide findings and caveats: Patients with Type 1 diabetes showed moderately but significantly shorter TCRB CDR3s in all four CD4+ subsets.

The study reverse transcribed the entire isolated RNA, so it sequenced expressed TCRB transcripts. Average reads for naive, central memory and regulatory T cell samples were several million. Sequenced by immunoSEQ multiplex PCR; TCRdb stores in-frame clones only, minus some. The repertoire holds about 390,000 clones, with 8.5% to 10% as singletons. The receptor's source is a young man with type 1 diabetes. What was sequenced was central memory CD4+ T cells from blood. The chain is built from TRBV7-9 and TRBJ2-2, with 7 bases fitting TRBD2. CDR3 region: CASSLTSLSTGELFF. CDR3 coding DNA: TGTGCCAGCAGCTTGACTAGCCTAAGTACAGGGGAGCTGTTTTTT.